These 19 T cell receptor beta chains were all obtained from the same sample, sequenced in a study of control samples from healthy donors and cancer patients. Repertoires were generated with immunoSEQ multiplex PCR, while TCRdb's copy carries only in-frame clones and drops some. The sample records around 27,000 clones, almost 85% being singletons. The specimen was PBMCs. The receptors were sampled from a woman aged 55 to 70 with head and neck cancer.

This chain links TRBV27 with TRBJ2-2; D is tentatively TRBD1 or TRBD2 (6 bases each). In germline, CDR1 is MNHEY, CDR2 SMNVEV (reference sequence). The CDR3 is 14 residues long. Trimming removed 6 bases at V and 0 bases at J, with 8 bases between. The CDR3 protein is CASRGGSNTGELFF. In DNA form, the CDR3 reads TGTGCCAGCAGAGGGGGGTCGAACACCGGGGAGCTGTTTTTT.

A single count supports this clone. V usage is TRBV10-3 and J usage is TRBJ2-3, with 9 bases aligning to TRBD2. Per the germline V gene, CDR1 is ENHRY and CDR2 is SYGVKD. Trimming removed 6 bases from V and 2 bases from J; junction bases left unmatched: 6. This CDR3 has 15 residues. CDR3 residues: CAIRPAGGNTDTQYF. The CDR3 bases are TGTGCCATCAGACCAGCGGGAGGCAACACAGATACGCAGTATTTT.

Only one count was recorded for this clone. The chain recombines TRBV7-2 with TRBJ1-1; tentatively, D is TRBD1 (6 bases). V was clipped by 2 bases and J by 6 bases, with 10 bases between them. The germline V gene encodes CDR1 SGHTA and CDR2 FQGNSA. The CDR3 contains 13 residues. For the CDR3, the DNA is TGTGCCAGCAGCTTATTCAGGGGAGCTGAAGCTTTCTTT. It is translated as CASSLFRGAEAFF.

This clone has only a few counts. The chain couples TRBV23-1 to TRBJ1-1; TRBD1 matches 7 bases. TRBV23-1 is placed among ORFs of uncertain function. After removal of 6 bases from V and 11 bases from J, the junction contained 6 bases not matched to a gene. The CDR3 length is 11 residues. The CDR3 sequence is CASRSRGEAFF. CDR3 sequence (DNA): TGCGCCAGCAGATCCAGGGGGGAGGCTTTCTTT.

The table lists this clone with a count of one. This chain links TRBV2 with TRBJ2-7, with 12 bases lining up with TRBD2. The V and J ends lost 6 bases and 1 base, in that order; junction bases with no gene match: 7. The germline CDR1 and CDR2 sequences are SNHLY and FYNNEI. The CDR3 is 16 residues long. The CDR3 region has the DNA TGTGCCAGCAGGGACCCTAGCGGGGGGGCTTCCTACGAGCAGTACTTC. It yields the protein CASRDPSGGASYEQYF.

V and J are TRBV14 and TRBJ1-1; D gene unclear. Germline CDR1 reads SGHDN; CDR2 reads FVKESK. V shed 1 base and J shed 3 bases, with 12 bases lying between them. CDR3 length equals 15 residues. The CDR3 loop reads CASSQGGRVYTEAFF. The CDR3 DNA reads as TGTGCCAGCAGCCAAGGTGGAAGGGTTTACACTGAAGCTTTCTTT.

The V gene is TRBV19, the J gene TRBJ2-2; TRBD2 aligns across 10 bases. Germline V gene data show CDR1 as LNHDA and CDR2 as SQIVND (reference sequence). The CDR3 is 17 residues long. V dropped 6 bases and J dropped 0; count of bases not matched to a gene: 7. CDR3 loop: CASRPYSGGPNTGELFF. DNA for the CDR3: TGTGCCAGTAGGCCTTATAGCGGGGGGCCGAACACCGGGGAGCTGTTTTTT.

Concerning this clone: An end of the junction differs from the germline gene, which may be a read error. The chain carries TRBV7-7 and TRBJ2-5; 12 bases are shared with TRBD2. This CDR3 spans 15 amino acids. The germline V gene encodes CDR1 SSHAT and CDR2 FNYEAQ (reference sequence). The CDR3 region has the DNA TGTGCTAGCAGCTTAGCTAGCGGGAGGGGAGAGACCCAGTACTTC. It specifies CASSLASGRGETQYF.

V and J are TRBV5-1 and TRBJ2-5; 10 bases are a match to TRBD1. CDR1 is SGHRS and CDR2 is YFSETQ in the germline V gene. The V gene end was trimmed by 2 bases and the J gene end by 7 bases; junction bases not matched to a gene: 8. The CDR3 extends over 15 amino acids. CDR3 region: CASSLTAGTGVTQYF. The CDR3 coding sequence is TGCGCCAGCAGCTTAACCGCCGGGACAGGGGTGACCCAGTACTTC. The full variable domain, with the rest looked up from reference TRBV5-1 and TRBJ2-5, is KAGVTQTPRYLIKTRGQQVTLSCSPISGHRSVSWYQQTPGQGLQFLFEYFSETQRNKGNFPGRFSGRQFSNSRSEMNVSTLELGDSALYLCASSLTAGTGVTQYFGPGTRLLVL.

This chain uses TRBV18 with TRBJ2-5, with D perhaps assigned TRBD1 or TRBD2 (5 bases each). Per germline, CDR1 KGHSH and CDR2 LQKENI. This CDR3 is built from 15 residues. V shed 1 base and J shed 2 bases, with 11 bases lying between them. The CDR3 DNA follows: TGTGCCAGCTCACCACTTGGGACCGTGCAAGAGACCCAGTACTTC. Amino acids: CASSPLGTVQETQYF.

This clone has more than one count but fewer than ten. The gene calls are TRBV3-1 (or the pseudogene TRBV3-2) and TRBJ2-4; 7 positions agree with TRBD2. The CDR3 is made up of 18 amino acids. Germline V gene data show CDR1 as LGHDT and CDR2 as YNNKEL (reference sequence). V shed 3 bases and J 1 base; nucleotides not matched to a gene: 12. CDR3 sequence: CASSQSWEGRWAKNIQYF. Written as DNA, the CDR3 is TGTGCCAGCAGCCAGTCTTGGGAGGGAAGGTGGGCCAAAAACATTCAGTACTTC.

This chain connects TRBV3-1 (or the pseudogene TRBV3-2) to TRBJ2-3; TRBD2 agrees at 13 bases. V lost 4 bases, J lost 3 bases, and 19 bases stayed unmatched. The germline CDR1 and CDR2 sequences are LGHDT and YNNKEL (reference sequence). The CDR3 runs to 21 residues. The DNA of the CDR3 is TGTGCCAGCAGCCCCTCGCGCGGTTGGACTAGCGGGAGAGTGAGAACAGATACGCAGTATTTT. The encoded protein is CASSPSRGWTSGRVRTDTQYF.

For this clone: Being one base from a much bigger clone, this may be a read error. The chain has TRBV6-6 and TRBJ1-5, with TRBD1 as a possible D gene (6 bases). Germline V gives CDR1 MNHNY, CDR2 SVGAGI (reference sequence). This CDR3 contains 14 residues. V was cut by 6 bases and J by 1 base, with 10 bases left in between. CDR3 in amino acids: CASSPTGSNQPQHF. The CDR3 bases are TGTGCCAGCAGCCCAACAGGGAGCAATCAGCCCCAGCATTTT.

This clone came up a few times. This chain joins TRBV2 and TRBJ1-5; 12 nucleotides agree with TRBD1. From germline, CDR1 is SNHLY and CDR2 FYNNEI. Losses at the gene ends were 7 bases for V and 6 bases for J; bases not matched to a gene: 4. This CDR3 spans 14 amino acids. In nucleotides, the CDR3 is TGTGCCAGCACCCGGGACAGGGGGCCTCAGCCCCAGCATTTT. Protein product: CASTRDRGPQPQHF.

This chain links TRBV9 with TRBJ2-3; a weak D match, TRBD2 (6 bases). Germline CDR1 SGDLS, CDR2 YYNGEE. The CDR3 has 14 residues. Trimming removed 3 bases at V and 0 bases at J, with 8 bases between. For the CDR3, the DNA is TGTGCCAGCAGCGCGGGACTGAGCACAGATACGCAGTATTTT. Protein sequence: CASSAGLSTDTQYF. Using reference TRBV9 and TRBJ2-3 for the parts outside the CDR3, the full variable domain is DSGVTQTPKHLITATGQRVTLRCSPRSGDLSVYWYQQSLDQGLQFLIQYYNGEERAKGNILERFSAQQFPDLHSELNLSSLELGDSALYFCASSAGLSTDTQYFGPGTRLTVL.

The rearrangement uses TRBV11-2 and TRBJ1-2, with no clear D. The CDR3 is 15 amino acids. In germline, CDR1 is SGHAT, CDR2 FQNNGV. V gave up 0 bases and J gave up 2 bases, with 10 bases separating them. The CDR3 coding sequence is TGTGCCAGCAGCTTAGAGCCAGGAATAAACTATGGCTACACCTTC. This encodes CASSLEPGINYGYTF.

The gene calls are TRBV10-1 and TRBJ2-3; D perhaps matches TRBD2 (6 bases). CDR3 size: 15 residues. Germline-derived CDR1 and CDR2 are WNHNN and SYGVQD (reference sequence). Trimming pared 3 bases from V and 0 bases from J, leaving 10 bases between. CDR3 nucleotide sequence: TGCGCCAGCAGTGACTTTGGGACTAGCACAGATACGCAGTATTTT. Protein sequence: CASSDFGTSTDTQYF.

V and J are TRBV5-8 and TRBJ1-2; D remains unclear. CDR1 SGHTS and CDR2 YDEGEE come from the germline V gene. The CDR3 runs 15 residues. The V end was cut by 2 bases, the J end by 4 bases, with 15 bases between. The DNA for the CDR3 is TGTGCCAGCAGCTTAGGGCGCGCAGGACCCTATGGCTACACCTTC. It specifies CASSLGRAGPYGYTF.

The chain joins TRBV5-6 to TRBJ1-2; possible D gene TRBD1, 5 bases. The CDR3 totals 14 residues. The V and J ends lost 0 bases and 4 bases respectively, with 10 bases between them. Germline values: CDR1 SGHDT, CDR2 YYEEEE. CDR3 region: CASSLEGYGYGYTF. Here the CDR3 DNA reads TGTGCCAGCAGCTTGGAGGGGTACGGCTATGGCTACACCTTC.